The next 6 T cell receptor beta chains were all read from a single sample in a study of cytomegalovirus exposure and HLA in healthy donors. PCR was performed using 60 Vbeta and 13 Jbeta primers. Repertoires were generated with immunoSEQ multiplex PCR, while TCRdb's copy carries only in-frame clones and drops some. The sample records tens of thousands of clones, around 76% being singletons. The sample was PBMCs. These receptors were taken from a man between 18 and 35 years old in good health and CMV-seronegative.

This rearrangement joins TRBV6-5 to TRBJ2-1; 9 nucleotides align to TRBD2. The CDR3 totals 14 residues. The germline CDR1 and CDR2 sequences are MNHEY and SVGAGI. With V trimmed by 5 bases and J by 12 bases, 11 bases remained unmatched. This chain's CDR3 is CASSPEQRGVGQFF. The CDR3 DNA is TGTGCCAGCAGTCCCGAACAGCGGGGGGTGGGGCAGTTCTTC.

To note about this clone: The junction differs from germline at one of its ends, possibly a read error. The chain has TRBV9 and TRBJ2-1; 8 bases line up with TRBD1. The CDR3 has 16 amino acids. In germline, CDR1 is SGDLS, CDR2 YYNGEE. The CDR3 DNA sequence: TGTGCCAGCAGTGGTCCCGGGACAGGAGCTTACAATGGGCAGTTCTTC. It yields the protein CASSGPGTGAYNGQFF.

This clone was seen once. The rearrangement joins TRBV4-1 to TRBJ1-1; perhaps TRBD1 as D (6 bases). CDR3 length: 16 residues. Germline CDR1 reads MGHRA; CDR2 reads YSYEKL. The V and J ends lost 4 bases and 3 bases respectively, with 18 bases between them. The CDR3 reads CASSPRIGNRDTEAFF. The CDR3 DNA is TGCGCCAGCAGCCCCCGCATCGGGAACAGGGACACTGAAGCTTTCTTT.

V is TRBV6-6 and J is TRBJ2-2; TRBD1 matches at 7 bases. CDR3 size: 14 residues. J lost 4 bases, V lost 6 bases, and 5 bases had no gene match. Germline CDR1 reads MNHNY; CDR2 reads SVGAGI (reference sequence). The CDR3 is CASRPGQITGELFF. The CDR3 DNA reads TGTGCCAGCAGACCGGGACAGATCACCGGGGAGCTGTTTTTT.

The table lists this clone with a few counts. The CDR3, as DNA: TGTGCCAGCAGCGTTCAGTCGCAGAACACTGAAGCTTTCTTT. This codes for CASSVQSQNTEAFF. This sequence joins TRBV9 and TRBJ1-1; no reliable D call. CDR1 is SGDLS and CDR2 is YYNGEE in the germline V gene. Trimming took 2 bases from V and 1 from J, leaving 9 bases between them. This CDR3 spans 14 amino acids.

This clone was observed a single time. The rearrangement uses TRBV11-2 and TRBJ1-6; 7 nucleotides agree with TRBD1. Germline values: CDR1 SGHAT, CDR2 FQNNGV. The CDR3 consists of 13 residues. Losses at the gene ends were 6 bases for V and 7 bases for J; bases not matched to a gene: 3. Here the CDR3 reads CASRGQTNSPLHF. The CDR3 DNA reads as TGTGCCAGCAGGGGACAGACGAATTCACCCCTCCACTTT.